This T cell receptor beta chain was sequenced for a study of T cell repertoires in cytomegalovirus infection (dated by TCRdb to between 2018 and 2021). About the full investigation: Donor HLA type was relevant to the analysis, because carriage of CMV infection together with the matching HLA type was indicated by public TCR beta signatures. Study-wide conclusions, independent of this receptor: Carriers of CMV infection plus the relevant HLA type were discriminated by the cumulative frequency of public TCR beta family members in the study cohort and in an independent approximately 360-donor cohort. The ex vivo response was dominated by HLA-C-restricted CMV-specific TCR beta clonotypes, which also provided the single most frequent clonotype in two of eight donors.

From a lookup of the germline V gene, CDR1 and CDR2 are SGHTA and FQGNSA. The junction shows trimming of 5 bases on V and 5 bases on J, plus 13 bases between the germline ends. The CDR3, cysteine through phenylalanine, is 14 amino acids long. The read is trimmed to its CDR3 DNA, 42 bases read in frame from base 1. The instrument given in TCRdb is Illumina HiSeq 1500. TCRdb handled the public reads itself, with Q25 trimming in fastp and clone calling in MiXCR, and kept productive beta chains. CDR3 protein duplicates are merged, each entry listing the most common genes and DNA. The sample table shows over 300,000 distinct CDR3 sequences, and 17% are seen once. In total, the top ten clones hold more than 10% of the sample. This clonotype has ten or more counts. Its antigen is still unknown. The sample holds no much larger clone one base away, and base qualities are not on file.

Sequencing was done on a sample of PBMCs. This TCR came from a human donor in good health (CMV status not recorded). Some clones in this sample may be carry-over from other donors' samples. The chain uses TRBV7-2 and TRBJ2-1; TRBD1 is possibly the D segment (5 matching bases). The DNA reads TGTGCCAGCAGCATATTCAGGGTGGACAATGAGCAGTTCTTC. The encoded protein is CASSIFRVDNEQFF.